Following are 8 T cell receptor beta chains from one sample sequenced in a study of blood T cell repertoires in COVID-19. This table comes from immunoSEQ multiplex PCR, and its TCRdb copy is limited to in-frame clones, with some not included. Here the sample spans under 200,000 clones, roughly 86% being singletons. Sequences were obtained from peripheral blood. The source is a man aged 55 to 70 with COVID-19, enrolled during active disease.

The genes are TRBV27 and TRBJ1-5, with a weak D call TRBD1 (5 bases). There are 14 residues in the CDR3. Trimming removed 0 bases from V and 6 bases from J, with 9 bases in between. Germline CDR1 and CDR2: MNHEY and SMNVEV (reference sequence). The CDR3: CASSLSGAAQPQHF. CDR3 nucleotide sequence: TGTGCCAGCAGTTTATCAGGGGCGGCTCAGCCCCAGCATTTT.

The chain has TRBV7-3 and TRBJ1-1; the D is unclear. V lost 5 bases and J lost 1, with 11 bases in between. The CDR3 contains 14 residues. Germline V CDR1 and CDR2: SGHTA, FQGTGA. The CDR3: CASSIGGENTEAFF. The DNA of the CDR3 is TGTGCCAGCAGCATCGGTGGAGAGAACACTGAAGCTTTCTTT.

This clone was seen a few times. V and J are TRBV18 and TRBJ1-5; D is possibly TRBD1 (5 bases). The CDR3 has 15 amino acids. Germline V lookup: CDR1 KGHSH, CDR2 LQKENI. V shed 1 base and J shed 2 bases, with 9 bases lying between them. CDR3 nucleotide sequence: TGTGCCAGCTCACCACAAGGACACGGCAATCAGCCCCAGCATTTT. It is translated as CASSPQGHGNQPQHF.

V gene TRBV12-3 or TRBV12-4 combines with J gene TRBJ1-1; 8 bases match TRBD1. Trimming at V came to 5 bases and at J to 6 bases, leaving 5 bases not matched to a gene. The CDR3 is made up of 13 amino acids. CDR3 amino acids: CASSLGQGAEAFF. The CDR3 DNA follows: TGTGCCAGCAGTCTCGGACAGGGCGCTGAAGCTTTCTTT.

J is TRBJ1-5 and V is TRBV14; tentative D call: TRBD1 (5 bases). Trimming cost V 3 bases and J 7 bases, with 10 bases left between them. CDR3 size: 13 residues. The germline gives CDR1 SGHDN, CDR2 FVKESK. The CDR3: CASSQGRAQPQHF. For the CDR3, the DNA is TGTGCCAGCAGCCAGGGCAGGGCCCAGCCCCAGCATTTT.

Only one count was recorded for this clone. This chain joins TRBV6-6 and TRBJ1-3; 7 positions agree with TRBD1. Germline CDR1 reads MNHNY; CDR2 reads SVGAGI (reference sequence). The CDR3 has 16 amino acids. Trimming at V came to 6 bases and at J to 0 bases, leaving 8 bases not matched to a gene. CDR3 in DNA: TGTGCCAGCAGGCAACCAGGGGGGAGCTCTGGAAACACCATATATTTT. Translated: CASRQPGGSSGNTIYF.

This clone occurred once. This chain uses TRBV28 with TRBJ2-2, with a possible D match to TRBD1 (6 bases). This CDR3 is 15 amino acids long. Germline V gene data show CDR1 as MDHEN and CDR2 as SYDVKM. The V and J ends lost 5 bases and 4 bases respectively, with 14 bases between them. The CDR3 spells CASSEPGVGTGELFF. The CDR3 DNA sequence: TGTGCCAGCAGTGAGCCAGGGGTTGGCACCGGGGAGCTGTTTTTT.

V and J are TRBV13 and TRBJ1-4; D possibly corresponds to TRBD1 (6 bases). CDR1 PRHDT and CDR2 FYEKMQ come from the germline V gene (reference sequence). Between the trimmed V and J ends, which lost 5 bases and 7 bases, there was a span of 17 bases. The CDR3 has 15 amino acids. The CDR3 bases are TGTGCCAGCAGCATAACAGGGTTTGGGAGTGAAAAACTGTTTTTT. Encoded protein: CASSITGFGSEKLFF.